A single sample is the source of the 5 T cell receptor beta chains below, sequenced in a study of blood T cell repertoires in COVID-19. Using immunoSEQ multiplex PCR, the repertoire was profiled, and TCRdb retains in-frame clones only, with some absent. This table holds 130,000 to 150,000 clones, around 81% found once. The sample taken for sequencing was peripheral blood. Every receptor here comes from a human donor in a cohort sampled during active COVID-19.

This clone was seen just once. J is TRBJ1-3 and V is TRBV5-1; 8 nucleotides match TRBD1. Germline V gene lookup returns CDR1 SGHRS and CDR2 YFSETQ. Germline trimming cut 3 bases from V and 0 bases from J; bases unmatched to any gene: 5. The CDR3 is 16 amino acids. CDR3 protein: CASSSRTGNSGNTIYF. The CDR3 DNA sequence: TGCGCCAGCAGCTCAAGGACAGGGAACTCTGGAAACACCATATATTTT.

The chain joins TRBV28 to TRBJ1-2; 8 positions match TRBD1. The V gene's germline CDR1 is MDHEN and CDR2 SYDVKM. After removal of 3 bases from V and 2 bases from J, the junction contained 8 bases not matched to a gene. The CDR3 length is 16 residues. In DNA form, the CDR3 reads TGTGCCAGCAGTTTCCCCGGGACAGGAGGAAACTATGGCTACACCTTC. This encodes CASSFPGTGGNYGYTF.

The rearrangement uses TRBV7-2 and TRBJ2-2; 9 bases map to TRBD1. The length of the CDR3 is 15 residues. V was pared by 5 bases and J by 6 bases, with 7 bases of the junction left unmatched. The germline V gene has CDR1 SGHTA and CDR2 FQGNSA. The CDR3 nucleotides are TGTGCCAGCAGCCCACAGGGGGCGGTGGCCGGGGAGCTGTTTTTT. Translated: CASSPQGAVAGELFF. Full variable domain (outside the CDR3, taken from reference TRBV7-2 and TRBJ2-2): GAGVSQSPSNKVTEKGKDVELRCDPISGHTALYWYRQSLGQGLEFLIYFQGNSAPDKSGLPSDRFSAERTGGSVSTLTIQRTQQEDSAVYLCASSPQGAVAGELFFGEGSRLTVL.

The J gene is TRBJ2-2, the V gene TRBV4-3; possibly TRBD2 for D (6 bases). V was clipped by 4 bases and J by 0 bases, with 12 bases between them. The CDR3 is 16 residues long. Germline CDR1 and CDR2: LGHNA and YSLEER. The CDR3, as DNA: TGCGCCAGCAGCCCCCGAGGAGGGGCGAACACCGGGGAGCTGTTTTTT. Its protein product is CASSPRGGANTGELFF.

The chain recombines TRBV4-2 with TRBJ1-1, with D possibly matching TRBD1 (6 bases). V was trimmed by 0 bases and J by 5 bases, leaving 10 bases between them. CDR1 is LGHNA, CDR2 YNFKEQ, per germline. This CDR3 is built from 14 residues. As DNA, the CDR3 is TGTGCCAGCAGCCAAGAACGAGGGGGTACTGAAGCTTTCTTT. Protein product: CASSQERGGTEAFF.